Presented here are 27 T cell receptor beta chains from one specimen sequenced in a study of low-dose radiotherapy and immunotherapy resistance in tumors. Time point reported: before trial treatment. TRAV- and TRBV-specific primers were used for first-strand cDNA, which covered alpha and beta chains. PCR amplification of the TCRs was performed with Phusion for about 20 PCR cycles, and it relied on a constant-region primer together with a V-primer adapter. One entry per CDR3 protein results from TCRdb running MiXCR on the reads. The sample contains about 39,000 distinct CDR3 sequences, around 30% of which appear only once. The material was PBMCs, obtained before treatment. These receptors were obtained from a male donor with gallbladder cancer.

In this sample, this clonotype is medium-sized. The CDR3 region is CASSLAEDTQYF. The DNA for the CDR3 is TGTGCCAGCAGCTTAGCGGAGGATACGCAGTATTTT. The chain has TRBV7-2 and TRBJ2-3; D not certain. Trimming cost V 0 bases and J 6 bases, with 4 bases left between them. The CDR3 contains 12 residues. From germline, CDR1 is SGHTA and CDR2 FQGNSA.

Turning to this clonotype: A far larger clone is off by one base, so a read error is likely. The chain combines TRBV5-8 with TRBJ2-7, with 7 bases fitting TRBD2. This CDR3 spans 14 amino acids. V lost 0 bases and J lost 7; bases outside the gene matches: 7. Germline V CDR1 and CDR2: SGHTS, YDEGEE. The CDR3 spells CASSLERDTHEQYF. Written as DNA, the CDR3 is TGTGCCAGCAGCTTGGAGCGGGATACCCATGAGCAGTACTTC.

The CDR3 spells CAISAVQGTNSPLHF. CDR3 DNA: TGTGCCATCAGTGCCGTACAGGGGACGAATTCACCCCTCCACTTT. The gene calls are TRBV10-3 and TRBJ1-6; 7 bases line up with TRBD1. V gave up 4 bases and J gave up 7 bases; unmatched junction bases: 7. This CDR3 is built from 15 residues. CDR1 and CDR2 from the germline V gene are ENHRY and SYGVKD.

V usage is TRBV5-1 and J usage is TRBJ2-1; D is undetermined. The V gene's germline CDR1 is SGHRS and CDR2 YFSETQ. This CDR3 contains 13 residues. Trimming left V 4 bases short and J 5 bases short, with 10 bases between. CDR3 nucleotide sequence: TGCGCCAGCAGCCCCATCGTCGACAATGAGCAGTTCTTC. Its translation is CASSPIVDNEQFF.

This clonotype came up many times. The rearrangement links TRBV2 to TRBJ1-6; D possibly corresponds to TRBD1 (5 bases). CDR1 and CDR2 from the germline V gene are SNHLY and FYNNEI. V lost 6 bases and J lost 9, with 18 bases in between. The CDR3 runs 15 residues. The CDR3 sequence is CASRQTGPVRSPLHF. CDR3 DNA sequence: TGTGCCAGCAGGCAGACGGGGCCAGTCCGTTCACCCCTCCACTTT.

This clonotype has ten or more counts. V usage is TRBV20-1 and J usage is TRBJ2-3; D assignment may be TRBD1 or TRBD2 (5 bases each). The germline V gene encodes CDR1 DFQATT and CDR2 SNEGSKA (reference sequence). CDR3 length: 17 amino acids. The germline V and J ends were trimmed by 0 bases and 1 base, with 17 bases remaining between them. The CDR3 loop reads CSARDRSPGSGTDTQYF. CDR3 nucleotide sequence: TGCAGTGCTAGAGATAGGTCCCCAGGGAGCGGCACAGATACGCAGTATTTT.

This clonotype came up a few times. The V gene is TRBV4-1, the J gene TRBJ2-5, with D possibly being TRBD2 (6 bases). V lost 1 base to trimming and J lost 7 bases, with 25 bases between them. CDR1 and CDR2 (germline): MGHRA, YSYEKL. This CDR3 region has 18 residues. The DNA of the CDR3 is TGCGCCAGCAGCCAAGCGGGAAGGGGTACGGGCCGGGACTCGACCCAGTACTTC. It translates to CASSQAGRGTGRDSTQYF.

This chain joins TRBV6-2 or TRBV6-3 and TRBJ2-1, with 8 bases matching TRBD1. V was clipped by 6 bases and J by 15 bases; unmatched bases: 10. CDR1 is MNHEY and CDR2 is SVGEGT in the germline V gene. The CDR3 has 12 residues. Written as DNA, the CDR3 is TGTGCCAGCAGAAACGACCGGGACAGGTCGTTCTTC. This sequence encodes CASRNDRDRSFF.

The chain carries TRBV7-2 and TRBJ2-7; TRBD2 matches at 8 bases. The germline CDR1 and CDR2 sequences are SGHTA and FQGNSA. Trimming at V came to 1 base and at J to 5 bases, leaving 13 bases not matched to a gene. The CDR3 has 17 amino acids. CDR3 sequence: CASSLVLRGGPRDEQYF. The CDR3 region has the DNA TGTGCCAGCAGCTTAGTACTACGGGGGGGGCCGCGGGACGAGCAGTACTTC.

This clonotype came up many times. V and J are TRBV20-1 and TRBJ2-5; the D gene is possibly TRBD1 (5 bases). V gave up 7 bases and J gave up 2 bases, with 14 bases separating them. CDR3 length: 13 residues. CDR1 DFQATT and CDR2 SNEGSKA come from the germline V gene (reference sequence). The chain's CDR3 is CSVILGVQETQYF. As DNA, the CDR3 is TGCAGTGTTATATTAGGGGTGCAAGAGACCCAGTACTTC.

The chain has TRBV19 and TRBJ2-1; D may be TRBD1 (6 bases). The V gene lost 8 bases and the J gene lost 2 bases, with 16 bases spanning the gap. CDR1 and CDR2 (germline): LNHDA, SQIVND (reference sequence). CDR3 length equals 15 residues. CDR3 sequence: CASQTQGLAYNEQFF. CDR3 nucleotide sequence: TGTGCCAGTCAGACCCAGGGGCTGGCCTACAATGAGCAGTTCTTC.

J is TRBJ1-5 and V is TRBV15; 11 bases line up with TRBD1. Germline loops: CDR1 LNHNV, CDR2 YYDKDF (reference sequence). This CDR3 has 16 residues. Trimming removed 0 bases from V and 6 bases from J; junction bases left unmatched: 4. The CDR3 DNA follows: TGTGCCACCAGCAGAGATCGAGGGACAGGGGGTCAGCCCCAGCATTTT. Protein sequence: CATSRDRGTGGQPQHF.

With respect to this clonotype: This likely stems from a read error, as it lies one base from a far larger clone. The chain couples TRBV6-2 or TRBV6-3 to TRBJ2-1; TRBD2 matches at 10 bases. Germline CDR1 reads MNHEY; CDR2 reads SVGEGT. The CDR3 extends over 16 amino acids. V lost 2 bases, J lost 13 bases, and 14 bases stayed unmatched. Written as DNA, the CDR3 is TGTGCCAGCAGTTACGCGGTAGCGGGGGGCCAAGAGACCCAGTTCTTC. This sequence encodes CASSYAVAGGQETQFF.

Ten or more counts support this clonotype. This rearrangement joins TRBV20-1 to TRBJ2-7; D is ambiguous. This CDR3 has 15 residues. Trimming removed 0 bases from V and 7 bases from J, with 19 bases in between. The germline V gene has CDR1 DFQATT and CDR2 SNEGSKA (reference sequence). The CDR3 DNA reads TGCAGTGCTAGAGATCAAGAGACTCCTCTTCTGGAGCAGTACTTC. Its translation: CSARDQETPLLEQYF.

J is TRBJ2-7 and V is TRBV7-9, with 11 bases identical to TRBD2. Per the germline V gene, CDR1 is SEHNR and CDR2 is FQNEAQ (reference sequence). With 8 bases clipped from V and 2 bases from J, the junction kept 8 bases outside the gene matches. The CDR3 consists of 15 residues. The CDR3 sequence: CASGVGTSGTYEQYF. CDR3 nucleotides: TGTGCCAGCGGCGTCGGGACTAGCGGAACCTACGAGCAGTACTTC.

This clonotype was seen only a few times. This chain uses TRBV28 with TRBJ1-5, with D perhaps matching TRBD1 (5 bases). This CDR3 contains 14 residues. V lost 6 bases and J lost 1, with 10 bases in between. CDR1 is MDHEN, CDR2 SYDVKM, per germline. This CDR3 is CASRDDRSNQPQHF. CDR3 coding DNA: TGTGCCAGCAGAGACGACAGAAGCAATCAGCCCCAGCATTTT.

This clonotype has a count of ten or more. This chain uses TRBV5-4 with TRBJ2-7; 9 bases map to TRBD1. This CDR3 has 13 residues. In germline, CDR1 is SGHNT, CDR2 YYREEE (reference sequence). The ends lost 4 bases at V and 6 bases at J; junction bases unmatched: 5. The CDR3 here is CASSIQGASEQYF. The DNA of the CDR3 is TGTGCCAGCAGCATACAGGGGGCCAGCGAGCAGTACTTC.

This clonotype ranks as medium-sized. The chain uses TRBV6-2 or TRBV6-3 and TRBJ2-2; D is tentatively TRBD1 or TRBD2 (5 bases each). Trimming removed 8 bases at V and 5 bases at J, with 18 bases between. Germline values: CDR1 MNHEY, CDR2 SVGEGT. The CDR3 runs to 15 residues. The CDR3 DNA reads TGTGCCAGCTCCCATCGGGACCGTACGACCGGGGAGCTGTTTTTT. It yields the protein CASSHRDRTTGELFF.

The rearrangement links TRBV11-2 to TRBJ1-1; D not resolved. Trimming removed 2 bases from V and 0 bases from J, with 13 bases in between. The CDR3 is 16 amino acids. The germline gives CDR1 SGHAT, CDR2 FQNNGV. The chain's CDR3 is CASSLPAAGMNTEAFF. For the CDR3, the DNA is TGTGCCAGCAGCTTACCGGCGGCGGGAATGAACACTGAAGCTTTCTTT.

As concerns this clonotype: The DNA is left out, because the CDR3 cannot be placed on it with certainty; the CDR3 is given as TCRdb lists it. The V gene is TRBV10-3, the J gene TRBJ2-2; whether TRBD1, the table's D call, matches the DNA was not checked. The germline CDR1 and CDR2 sequences are ENHRY and SYGVKD. The CDR3 has 17 residues if both end residues are counted. The CDR3 is CAISVVGQGGTGELFFF.

This clonotype was counted only a few times. This chain joins TRBV12-3 or TRBV12-4 and TRBJ1-5; D is unresolved. This CDR3 has 14 residues. Trimming took off 1 base at V and 1 base at J, with 5 bases between the two ends. This CDR3 is CASSLDGSNQPQHF. CDR3 sequence (DNA): TGTGCCAGCAGTTTAGATGGAAGCAATCAGCCCCAGCATTTT.

The chain combines TRBV6-6 with TRBJ1-5, with a tentative D call TRBD1 (6 bases). The V end was cut by 5 bases, the J end by 4 bases, with 12 bases between. The CDR3 contains 14 residues. Looked up from germline, CDR1 is MNHNY and CDR2 is SVGAGI (reference sequence). The CDR3 nucleotides read TGTGCCAGCAGTGAAGGACAGCTAAATCAGCCCCAGCATTTT. Protein product: CASSEGQLNQPQHF.

In this sample, this clonotype is medium-sized (0.01 to 0.1%). CDR3 nucleotides: TGTGCCAACCCTTGGGCGGGGAACTATGGCTACACCTTC. It yields the protein CANPWAGNYGYTF. V is TRBV28 and J is TRBJ1-2, with unresolved D. V was pared by 10 bases and J by 2 bases, with 14 bases between. Germline assignment: CDR1 MDHEN and CDR2 SYDVKM. This CDR3 spans 13 amino acids.

This clonotype was seen at least ten times. The V and J genes are TRBV3-1 and TRBJ2-2; D uncertain. The germline V and J ends were trimmed by 4 bases and 9 bases, with 9 bases remaining between them. In germline, CDR1 is LGHDT, CDR2 YNNKEL (reference sequence). The CDR3 length is 12 residues. The CDR3: CASSREPRELFF. CDR3 in DNA: TGTGCCAGCAGCCGAGAACCCAGGGAGCTGTTTTTT.

This clonotype was detected ten times or more. The chain carries TRBV20-1 and TRBJ1-5; D possibly corresponds to TRBD1 (6 bases). V lost 6 bases and J lost 2, with 20 bases in between. CDR1 and CDR2 (germline): DFQATT, SNEGSKA (reference sequence). The CDR3 has 16 amino acids. This chain's CDR3 is CSAPVPGQLGNQPQHF. The CDR3 DNA sequence: TGCAGTGCCCCTGTACCCGGACAGCTGGGCAATCAGCCCCAGCATTTT.

This clonotype came up many times. The rearrangement joins TRBV9 to TRBJ2-5; perhaps TRBD2 as D (5 bases). CDR3 length: 14 residues. The germline CDR1 and CDR2 sequences are SGDLS and YYNGEE. V was trimmed by 4 bases and J by 1 base, leaving 11 bases between them. CDR3 residues: CASSPVLAQETQYF. The DNA of the CDR3 is TGTGCCAGCAGCCCCGTGCTAGCCCAAGAGACCCAGTACTTC.

This chain links TRBV6-2 or TRBV6-3 with TRBJ2-3; tentative D call: TRBD2 (5 bases). Germline CDR1 reads MNHEY; CDR2 reads SVGEGT. V was cut by 5 bases and J by 2 bases, with 17 bases left in between. This CDR3 region has 16 residues. CDR3 sequence: CASSDGRLGVTDTQYF. In DNA, the CDR3 is TGTGCCAGCAGTGACGGAAGGCTCGGGGTCACAGATACGCAGTATTTT.